These 3 T cell receptor beta chains were sequenced from one sample in a study of T cell clonality in common variable immunodeficiency. The data were produced by immunoSEQ multiplex PCR, yet TCRdb's version contains in-frame clones alone and is incomplete. The sample was found to contain approximately 40,000 clones, and every one recurs. The sample taken for sequencing was peripheral blood mononuclear cells. The source of these receptors is a person aged 18 to 70 in good health.

This clone was seen many times. The read finishes 3 residues shy of the CDR3 end, and the germline J gene is used to complete it. The chain joins TRBV5-4 to TRBJ1-6, with 7 bases aligning to TRBD1. The CDR3 sequence is 14 residues long. The germline V gene encodes CDR1 SGHNT and CDR2 YYREEE (reference sequence). With V trimmed by 4 bases and J by 9 bases, 7 bases remained unmatched. CDR3 amino acids: CASSLGTAPSPLHF. The sequenced part of the CDR3 DNA is TGTGCCAGCAGCCTGGGGACAGCCCCTTCACCC.

This clone was counted at least ten times. The observed sequence ends 3 residues before the CDR3 terminus, with the missing tail filled in from the germline J gene. V and J are TRBV6-2 or TRBV6-3 and TRBJ2-7, with 9 bases fitting TRBD2. The CDR3 extends over 16 amino acids. After removal of 4 bases from V and 4 bases from J, the junction contained 11 bases not matched to a gene. In germline, CDR1 is MNHEY, CDR2 SVGEGT. The CDR3 loop reads CASSSLAGAVVYEQYF. CDR3 bases read: TGTGCCAGCAGTTCGTTAGCGGGGGCCGTCGTGTACGAG.

This clone was recorded at least ten times. The CDR3 goes on 3 residues after the read ends, and that part is filled in from the germline J gene. The chain combines TRBV18 with TRBJ1-4; 9 bases agree with TRBD1. Germline V CDR1 and CDR2: KGHSH, LQKENI. The CDR3 extends over 15 amino acids. V lost 5 bases, J lost 4 bases, and 5 bases stayed unmatched. The CDR3 protein is CASSTQGAINEKLFF. CDR3 DNA (partial): TGTGCCAGCTCAACACAGGGGGCCATTAATGAAAAA.